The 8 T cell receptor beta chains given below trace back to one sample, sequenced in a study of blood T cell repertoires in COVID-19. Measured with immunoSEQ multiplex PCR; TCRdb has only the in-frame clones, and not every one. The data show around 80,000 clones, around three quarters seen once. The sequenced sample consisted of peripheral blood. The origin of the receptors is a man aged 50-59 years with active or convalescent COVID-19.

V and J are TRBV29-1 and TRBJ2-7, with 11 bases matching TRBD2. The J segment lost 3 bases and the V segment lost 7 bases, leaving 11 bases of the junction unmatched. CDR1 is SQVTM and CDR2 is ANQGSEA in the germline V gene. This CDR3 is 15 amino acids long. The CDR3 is CSATSTSGGHYEQYF. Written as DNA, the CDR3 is TGCAGCGCCACCTCAACTAGCGGGGGACACTACGAGCAGTACTTC.

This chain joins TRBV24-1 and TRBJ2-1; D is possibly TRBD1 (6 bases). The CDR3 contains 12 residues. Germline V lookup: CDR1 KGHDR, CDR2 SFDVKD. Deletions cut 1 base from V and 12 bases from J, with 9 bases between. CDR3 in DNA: TGTGCCACCAGTGATTTTAAGGGGGTGCAGTTCTTC. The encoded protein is CATSDFKGVQFF.

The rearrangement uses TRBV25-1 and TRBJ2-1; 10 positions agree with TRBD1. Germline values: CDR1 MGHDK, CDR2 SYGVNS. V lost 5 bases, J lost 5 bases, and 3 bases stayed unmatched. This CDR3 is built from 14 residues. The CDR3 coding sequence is TGTGCCAGCAGTCGGGACAGGGGCCACAATGAGCAGTTCTTC. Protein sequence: CASSRDRGHNEQFF.

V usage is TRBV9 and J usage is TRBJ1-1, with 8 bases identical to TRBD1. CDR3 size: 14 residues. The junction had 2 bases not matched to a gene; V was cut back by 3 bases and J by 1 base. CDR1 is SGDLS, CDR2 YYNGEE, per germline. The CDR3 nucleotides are TGTGCCAGCAGCGGACAGGGGAGGAACACTGAAGCTTTCTTT. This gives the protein CASSGQGRNTEAFF.

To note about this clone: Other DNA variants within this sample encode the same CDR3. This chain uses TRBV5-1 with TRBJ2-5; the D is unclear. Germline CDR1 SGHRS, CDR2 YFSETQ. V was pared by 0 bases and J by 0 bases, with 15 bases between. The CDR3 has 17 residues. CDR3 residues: CASSLGLGVGYQETQYF. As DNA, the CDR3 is TGCGCCAGCAGCTTGGGGCTCGGTGTGGGCTACCAAGAGACCCAGTACTTC.

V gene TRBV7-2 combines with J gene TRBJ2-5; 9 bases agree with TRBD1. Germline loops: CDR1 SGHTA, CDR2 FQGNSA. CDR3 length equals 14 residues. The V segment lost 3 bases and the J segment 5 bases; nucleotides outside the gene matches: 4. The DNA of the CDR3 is TGTGCCAGCAGCTTCCAACAGGGGGCTGAGACCCAGTACTTC. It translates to CASSFQQGAETQYF. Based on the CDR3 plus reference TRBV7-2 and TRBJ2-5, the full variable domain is GAGVSQSPSNKVTEKGKDVELRCDPISGHTALYWYRQSLGQGLEFLIYFQGNSAPDKSGLPSDRFSAERTGGSVSTLTIQRTQQEDSAVYLCASSFQQGAETQYFGPGTRLLVL.

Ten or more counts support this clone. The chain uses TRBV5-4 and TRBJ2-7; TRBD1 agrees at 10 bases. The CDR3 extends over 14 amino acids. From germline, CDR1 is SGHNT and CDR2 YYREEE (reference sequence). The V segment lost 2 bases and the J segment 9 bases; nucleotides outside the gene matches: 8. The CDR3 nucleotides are TGTGCCAGCAGCTTACCGGGACAGGGGACGGTGCAGTACTTC. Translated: CASSLPGQGTVQYF.

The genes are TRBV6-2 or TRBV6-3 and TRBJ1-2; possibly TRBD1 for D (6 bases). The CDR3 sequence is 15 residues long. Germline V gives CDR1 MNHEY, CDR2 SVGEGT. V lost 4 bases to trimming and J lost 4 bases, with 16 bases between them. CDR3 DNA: TGTGCCAGCAGTTCCCCAGGACAGAGAAGCTATGGCTACACCTTC. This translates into CASSSPGQRSYGYTF.